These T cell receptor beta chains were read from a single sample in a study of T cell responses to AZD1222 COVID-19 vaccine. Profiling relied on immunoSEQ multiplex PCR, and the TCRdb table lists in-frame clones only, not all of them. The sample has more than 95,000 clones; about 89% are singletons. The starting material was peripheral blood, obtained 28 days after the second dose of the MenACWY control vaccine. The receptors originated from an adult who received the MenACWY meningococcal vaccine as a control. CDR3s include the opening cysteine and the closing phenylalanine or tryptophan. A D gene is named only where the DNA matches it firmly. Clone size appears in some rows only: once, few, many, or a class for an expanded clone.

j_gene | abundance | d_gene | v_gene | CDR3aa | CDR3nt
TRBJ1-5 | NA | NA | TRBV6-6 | CASSPYLQTRKQMPQHF | TGTGCCAGCAGTCCATATCTCCAAACGAGAAAACAAATGCCCCAGCATTTT
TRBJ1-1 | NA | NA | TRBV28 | CASSSMMNTEAFF | TGTGCCAGCAGCTCGATGATGAACACTGAAGCTTTCTTT
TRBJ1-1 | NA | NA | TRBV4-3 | CASSQSLRNTEAFF | TGCGCCAGCAGCCAGTCCTTGAGGAACACTGAAGCTTTCTTT
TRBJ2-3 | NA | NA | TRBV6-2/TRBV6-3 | CASSRPLATQYF | TGTGCCAGCAGTCGGCCCCTAGCGACGCAGTATTTT
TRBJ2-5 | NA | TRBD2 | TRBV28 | CASSPPGLAGGQETQYF | TGTGCCAGCAGTCCCCCCGGGCTAGCGGGGGGGCAAGAGACCCAGTACTTC
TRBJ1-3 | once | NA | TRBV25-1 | CASRYTNGNTIYF | TGTGCCAGCAGATACACGAATGGAAACACCATATATTTT
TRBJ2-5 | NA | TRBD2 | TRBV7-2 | CASSDHPGLILQETQYF | TGTGCCAGCAGCGATCATCCGGGACTAATACTTCAAGAGACCCAGTACTTC
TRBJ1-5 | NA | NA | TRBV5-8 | CASSRDPGGNQPQHF | TGTGCCAGCTCGCGAGACCCGGGGGGAAATCAGCCCCAGCATTTT
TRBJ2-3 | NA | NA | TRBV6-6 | CASGETDTQYF | TGTGCCAGCGGGGAAACAGATACGCAGTATTTT
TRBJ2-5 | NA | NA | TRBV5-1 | CASSHGQVRQETQYF | TGCGCCAGCAGCCATGGCCAGGTCAGGCAAGAGACCCAGTACTTC
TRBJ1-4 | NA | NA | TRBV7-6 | CASSLAQGLPNEKLFF | TGTGCCAGCAGCTTAGCGCAAGGGTTACCTAATGAAAAACTGTTTTTT
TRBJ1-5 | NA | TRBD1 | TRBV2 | CASTYGQAGAPQHF | TGTGCCAGCACCTATGGACAGGCCGGTGCGCCCCAGCATTTT
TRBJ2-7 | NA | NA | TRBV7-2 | CASSFDRTASYEQYF | TGTGCCAGCAGCTTCGATAGGACGGCGTCCTACGAGCAGTACTTC
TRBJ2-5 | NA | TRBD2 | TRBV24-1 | CATSDPGLAGFQETQYF | TGTGCCACCAGTGATCCAGGACTAGCGGGGTTCCAAGAGACCCAGTACTTC
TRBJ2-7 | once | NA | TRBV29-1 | CSVDEGSEQYF | TGCAGCGTTGATGAGGGGTCCGAGCAGTACTTC
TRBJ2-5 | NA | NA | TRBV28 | CASSLQGETQYF | TGTGCCAGCAGTTTACAGGGAGAGACCCAGTACTTC
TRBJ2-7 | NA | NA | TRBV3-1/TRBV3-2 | CASSPRGGYYEQYF | TGTGCCAGCAGCCCGCGCGGCGGTTACTACGAGCAGTACTTC
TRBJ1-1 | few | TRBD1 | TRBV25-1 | CASSELKQGALTEAFF | TGTGCCAGCAGTGAACTTAAACAGGGGGCTTTAACTGAAGCTTTCTTT
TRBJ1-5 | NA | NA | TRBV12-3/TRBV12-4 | CASSKNSNQPQHF | TGTGCCAGCAGTAAAAATAGCAATCAGCCCCAGCATTTT
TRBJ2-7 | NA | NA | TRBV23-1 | CASSQFSRDRERYEQYF | TGCGCCAGCAGTCAATTTAGTCGGGACCGGGAACGATACGAGCAGTACTTC
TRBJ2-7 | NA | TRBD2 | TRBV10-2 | CPPTPGPGGGYEQYF | TGCCCCCCCACCCCGGGCCCGGGGGGGGGCTACGAGCAGTACTTC
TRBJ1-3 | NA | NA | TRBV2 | CASSSGFSGNTIYF | TGTGCCAGCAGTTCAGGGTTTTCCGGAAACACCATATATTTT
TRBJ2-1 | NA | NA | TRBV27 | CASSLREDREQFF | TGTGCCAGCAGTTTAAGAGAAGACAGGGAGCAGTTCTTC
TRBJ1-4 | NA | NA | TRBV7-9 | CASSFTGMGEKLFF | TGTGCCAGCAGCTTTACAGGGATGGGTGAAAAACTGTTTTTT
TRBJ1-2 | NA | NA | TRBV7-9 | CASSPLEGYTF | TGTGCCAGCAGCCCTTTGGAAGGCTACACCTTC
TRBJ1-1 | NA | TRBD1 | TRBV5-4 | CASSSGQGRTEAFF | TGTGCCAGCAGCTCGGGACAGGGAAGAACTGAAGCTTTCTTT
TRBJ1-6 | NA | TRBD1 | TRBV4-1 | CASSLRDRGISPLHF | TGCGCCAGCAGCCTCCGGGACAGGGGGATATCACCCCTCCACTTT
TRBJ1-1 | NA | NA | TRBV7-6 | CASSLGRMGMNTEAFF | TGTGCCAGCAGCTTAGGGCGGATGGGAATGAACACTGAAGCTTTCTTT
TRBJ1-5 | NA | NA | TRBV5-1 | CASSWGPGSNQPQHF | TGCGCCAGCAGCTGGGGTCCGGGTAGCAATCAGCCCCAGCATTTT
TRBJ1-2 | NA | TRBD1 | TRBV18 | CASSRPGGEGYTF | TGTGCCAGCTCACGGCCAGGGGGCGAAGGCTACACCTTC
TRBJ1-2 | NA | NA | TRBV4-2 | CASSQVGQGQVYGYTF | TGTGCCAGCAGCCAAGTAGGCCAGGGTCAGGTCTATGGCTACACCTTC
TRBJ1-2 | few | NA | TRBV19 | CASRNTGDYGYTF | TGTGCCAGTAGAAATACAGGAGACTATGGCTACACCTTC
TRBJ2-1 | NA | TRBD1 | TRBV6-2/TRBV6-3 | CASSHGQGGPRPEQFF | TGTGCCAGCAGTCACGGACAGGGAGGCCCTCGGCCGGAGCAGTTCTTC
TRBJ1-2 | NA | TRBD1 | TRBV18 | CASAADRDPRVLYGYTF | TGTGCCAGCGCAGCTGACAGGGACCCACGAGTCCTCTATGGCTACACCTTC
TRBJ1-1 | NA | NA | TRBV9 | CASSVQGNTEAFF | TGTGCCAGCAGCGTCCAGGGGAACACTGAAGCTTTCTTT
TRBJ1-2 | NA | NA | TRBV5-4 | CASSLVGEGAGYTF | TGTGCCAGCAGCTTGGTGGGAGAGGGCGCGGGCTACACCTTC
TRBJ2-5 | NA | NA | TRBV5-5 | CASSLALASPQETQYF | TGTGCCAGCAGCTTGGCCTTGGCGTCGCCCCAAGAGACCCAGTACTTC
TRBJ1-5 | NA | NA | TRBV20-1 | CSASREQYNKIGNQPQHF | TGCAGTGCTAGTCGGGAACAGTACAATAAGATCGGCAATCAGCCCCAGCATTTT
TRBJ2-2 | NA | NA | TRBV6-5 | CASSYDTGELFF | TGTGCCAGCAGTTATGACACCGGGGAGCTGTTTTTT
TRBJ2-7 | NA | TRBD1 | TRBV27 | CASSLDRGLNEQYF | TGTGCCAGCAGTTTAGACAGGGGGTTAAACGAGCAGTACTTC
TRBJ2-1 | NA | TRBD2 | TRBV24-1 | CATSESLGRGVKNEQFF | TGTGCCACCAGTGAATCCCTAGGGAGGGGTGTTAAAAATGAGCAGTTCTTC
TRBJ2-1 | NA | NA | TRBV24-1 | CATSDLDNAYNEQFF | TGTGCCACCAGTGATTTGGACAACGCCTACAATGAGCAGTTCTTC
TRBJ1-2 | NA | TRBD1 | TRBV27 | CASSLGTGRGYTF | TGTGCCAGCAGTTTAGGGACAGGGCGAGGGTACACCTTC
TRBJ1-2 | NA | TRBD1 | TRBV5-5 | CASSLVAGGGYTF | TGTGCCAGCAGCTTGGTTGCAGGGGGTGGCTACACCTTC
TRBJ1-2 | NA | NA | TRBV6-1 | CASSSPRQAVYGYTF | TGTGCCAGCAGTTCTCCACGACAGGCCGTCTATGGCTACACCTTC
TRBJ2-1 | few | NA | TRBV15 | CATSRRSGSYNEQFF | TGTGCCACCAGCAGACGCTCCGGGAGCTACAATGAGCAGTTCTTC
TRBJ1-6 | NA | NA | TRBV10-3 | CAISESIGYNSPLHF | TGTGCCATCAGTGAGTCGATCGGGTATAATTCACCCCTCCACTTT